Below, 24 T cell receptor beta chains from the same sample are listed, as sequenced in a study of identical twins. Each CDR3 protein is one row after TCRdb ran MiXCR on the 5' RACE reads. The sample carries some 690,000 distinct CDR3 sequences, 21% recorded once. These data also formed part of another study, on T cells expressing NK-cell markers.

The sequenced sample was PBMCs. The receptors here all came from a woman between 18 and 30 years old in good health.

This clonotype occurred a few times. The genes are TRBV5-1 and TRBJ1-1, with no clear D. V was shortened by 7 bases and J by 0 bases, with 10 bases between the two germline ends. CDR3 length: 13 residues. Germline assignment: CDR1 SGHRS and CDR2 YFSETQ. The CDR3 reads CASRIGMNTEAFF. The CDR3 DNA follows: TGCGCCAGCCGCATCGGAATGAACACTGAAGCTTTCTTT.

V is TRBV5-1 and J is TRBJ2-7; 9 bases match TRBD1. The CDR3 spans 15 residues. Trimming at V came to 5 bases and at J to 3 bases, leaving 9 bases not matched to a gene. Germline V CDR1 and CDR2: SGHRS, YFSETQ. The CDR3: CASRGGTGIFYEQYF. CDR3 sequence (DNA): TGCGCCAGCAGGGGCGGGACAGGGATTTTCTACGAGCAGTACTTC.

The V gene is TRBV12-3 or TRBV12-4, the J gene TRBJ1-3; D not resolved. V lost 8 bases to trimming and J lost 1 base, with 12 bases between them. This CDR3 contains 14 residues. Here the CDR3 reads CASRIGVSGNTIYF. CDR3 bases: TGTGCCAGCCGGATCGGGGTTTCTGGAAACACCATATATTTT.

This chain uses TRBV20-1 with TRBJ2-2; D is ambiguous. Looked up from germline, CDR1 is DFQATT and CDR2 is SNEGSKA (reference sequence). Trimming cost V 0 bases and J 6 bases, with 11 bases left between them. The CDR3 runs 14 residues. The CDR3 spells CSARDPTPAGELFF. CDR3 sequence (DNA): TGCAGTGCTAGAGACCCAACACCCGCCGGGGAGCTGTTTTTT.

This clonotype was recorded a few times. The chain has TRBV20-1 and TRBJ2-1; 8 bases map to TRBD1. The V segment lost 6 bases and the J segment 6 bases; nucleotides outside the gene matches: 7. Germline loops: CDR1 DFQATT, CDR2 SNEGSKA (reference sequence). CDR3 length: 13 amino acids. CDR3 sequence (DNA): TGCAGTGCCGTACAGGGGGGCGTCAATGAGCAGTTCTTC. Translated, it gives CSAVQGGVNEQFF.

Ten or more counts support this clonotype. V gene TRBV28 combines with J gene TRBJ2-5; D unclear. CDR3 size: 13 residues. The germline CDR1 and CDR2 sequences are MDHEN and SYDVKM. Deletions cut 8 bases from V and 5 bases from J, with 15 bases between. Here the CDR3 reads CASGVNSRETQYF. The CDR3 bases are TGTGCCAGCGGGGTCAACTCAAGGGAGACCCAGTACTTC.

This clonotype appeared many times. The chain has TRBV10-2 and TRBJ2-3; possibly TRBD2 for D (6 bases). V lost 7 bases and J lost 0, with 11 bases in between. The CDR3 consists of 14 residues. CDR1 WSHSY and CDR2 SAAADI come from the germline V gene. CDR3 DNA sequence: TGCGCCAGCAAGGCGGGGCATAGCACAGATACGCAGTATTTT. Translation: CASKAGHSTDTQYF.

CDR3 amino acids: CASSLIGQTYEQYF. DNA of the CDR3: TGTGCCAGCAGCTTAATAGGACAGACCTACGAGCAGTACTTC. The V call is TRBV7-9, the J call TRBJ2-7; weak D call: TRBD1 (6 bases). V lost 2 bases and J 2 bases, leaving 10 bases between the germline ends. From germline, CDR1 is SEHNR and CDR2 FQNEAQ (reference sequence). This CDR3 spans 14 amino acids.

CDR3 sequence: CASRATSNEQFF. CDR3 DNA sequence: TGTGCCAGCAGAGCCACTAGTAATGAGCAGTTCTTC. V gene TRBV13 combines with J gene TRBJ2-1; the D gene is possibly TRBD2 (5 bases). CDR1 PRHDT and CDR2 FYEKMQ come from the germline V gene (reference sequence). The CDR3 is 12 residues long. Trimming removed 6 bases from V and 7 bases from J, with 10 bases in between.

The V and J genes are TRBV5-1 and TRBJ2-3; 8 positions match TRBD2. Germline CDR1 SGHRS, CDR2 YFSETQ. CDR3 size: 15 residues. Trimming took 4 bases from V and 4 from J; bases not matched to a gene: 8. CDR3 residues: CASSTTGGAPDTQYF. The DNA of the CDR3 is TGCGCCAGCAGCACGACGGGGGGGGCCCCAGATACGCAGTATTTT.

This clonotype was recorded many times. The chain employs TRBV7-6 and TRBJ2-3; 10 bases align to TRBD2. The germline CDR1 and CDR2 sequences are SGHVS and FNYEAQ. The CDR3 loop spans 16 amino acids. The trim removed 5 bases at V and 1 base at J, leaving 6 bases unmatched. This chain's CDR3 is CASSTRTSGGTDTQYF. The CDR3 bases are TGTGCCAGCAGCACCCGGACTAGCGGAGGCACAGATACGCAGTATTTT.

This clonotype was found a few times. The chain uses TRBV6-5 and TRBJ2-7; 8 bases agree with TRBD2. Looked up from germline, CDR1 is MNHEY and CDR2 is SVGAGI. Unmatched junction bases numbered 11, after V lost 8 bases and J lost 5 bases. The CDR3 spans 14 residues. The CDR3 DNA is TGTGCCAGCCGTTCCGGGGGACTAGGGGACGAGCAGTACTTC. Its protein is CASRSGGLGDEQYF.

CDR3 sequence (DNA): TGCGCCAGCAGCTCATTCCCCGGGGAGCTGTTTTTT. This sequence encodes CASSSFPGELFF. The chain employs TRBV5-1 and TRBJ2-2, with no clear D. Between the trimmed V and J ends, which lost 3 bases and 6 bases, there was a span of 6 bases. The CDR3 has 12 amino acids. Per the germline V gene, CDR1 is SGHRS and CDR2 is YFSETQ.

A few counts support this clonotype. The V and J genes are TRBV12-3 or TRBV12-4 and TRBJ2-3; D is perhaps TRBD2 (5 bases). This CDR3 has 15 residues. V dropped 8 bases and J dropped 3 bases, with 18 bases sitting between them. The CDR3 bases are TGTGCCAGCGGGCCCCCAGCGGCAGTTACAGATACGCAGTATTTT. Translated: CASGPPAAVTDTQYF.

The rearrangement joins TRBV5-5 to TRBJ1-2, with D perhaps matching TRBD1 (5 bases). The V gene lost 5 bases and the J gene lost 3 bases, with 17 bases spanning the gap. The length of the CDR3 is 15 residues. Germline loops: CDR1 SGHKS, CDR2 YYEKEE (reference sequence). CDR3: CASRPYGGDDYGYTF. As DNA, the CDR3 is TGTGCCAGCAGACCCTACGGGGGTGACGACTATGGCTACACCTTC.

The chain uses TRBV7-9 and TRBJ1-2; D uncertain. Trimming removed 5 bases from V and 2 bases from J, with 9 bases in between. The CDR3 has 13 amino acids. Per the germline V gene, CDR1 is SEHNR and CDR2 is FQNEAQ (reference sequence). The CDR3 spells CASSPGENYGYTF. CDR3 DNA sequence: TGTGCCAGCAGCCCAGGAGAGAACTATGGCTACACCTTC.

V usage is TRBV27 and J usage is TRBJ2-3; TRBD2 matches at 8 bases. V lost 2 bases to trimming and J lost 0 bases; unmatched junction nucleotides: 7. The CDR3 covers 17 residues. Germline loops: CDR1 MNHEY, CDR2 SMNVEV (reference sequence). CDR3 in amino acids: CASSLLREGLSTDTQYF. For the CDR3, the DNA is TGTGCCAGCAGTTTACTTCGGGAGGGCCTCAGCACAGATACGCAGTATTTT.

The gene calls are TRBV20-1 and TRBJ2-1; D gene uncertain. The CDR3 totals 14 residues. V dropped 4 bases and J dropped 4 bases, with 14 bases sitting between them. Germline lookup yields CDR1 DFQATT and CDR2 SNEGSKA (reference sequence). CDR3: CSAKGAIQYNEQFF. The CDR3 DNA is TGCAGTGCTAAAGGCGCAATACAATACAATGAGCAGTTCTTC.

The chain uses TRBV5-6 and TRBJ2-7, with 8 bases aligning to TRBD2. CDR3 length equals 15 residues. V shed 4 bases, J shed 12 bases, and the junction held 18 bases outside the gene matches. Germline CDR1 reads SGHDT; CDR2 reads YYEEEE. This CDR3 is CASSLPGSGGRMSYF. CDR3 coding DNA: TGTGCCAGCAGCCTCCCAGGAAGCGGGGGCCGAATGTCGTACTTC.

This clonotype was detected only a few times. This chain connects TRBV29-1 to TRBJ2-1; the D gene could be TRBD1 or TRBD2 (5 bases each). Germline V gene sequence: CDR1 SQVTM, CDR2 ANQGSEA. Trimming stripped 8 bases from V and 8 bases from J, with 22 bases between. The CDR3 covers 14 residues. The CDR3 region is CSSQAGRESDEQFF. CDR3 in DNA: TGCAGCTCCCAAGCTGGCAGGGAGTCCGATGAGCAGTTCTTC.

This clonotype was recorded a few times. The chain uses TRBV7-9 and TRBJ2-1; 7 bases match TRBD2. The CDR3 totals 13 residues. J lost 7 bases, V lost 6 bases, and 6 bases had no gene match. Germline CDR1 reads SEHNR; CDR2 reads FQNEAQ (reference sequence). CDR3 bases: TGTGCCAGCAGGCGCGGACTAGAGAATGAGCAGTTCTTC. This encodes CASRRGLENEQFF.

This clonotype was seen only a few times. The chain is built from TRBV20-1 and TRBJ2-7, with 7 positions matching TRBD1. This CDR3 is 13 amino acids long. The germline V gene encodes CDR1 DFQATT and CDR2 SNEGSKA (reference sequence). J lost 0 bases, V lost 8 bases, and 7 bases had no gene match. CDR3 DNA: TGCAGTTCGAGGGGGCTTGGCTCCTACGAGCAGTACTTC. It translates to CSSRGLGSYEQYF.

The CDR3 DNA follows: TGTGCCAGCAGCCAAGGGGGTCGGCGTGAGCAGTTCTTC. Protein product: CASSQGGRREQFF. This rearrangement joins TRBV3-1 to TRBJ2-1; no firm D call. V shed 1 base and J shed 9 bases, with 10 bases lying between them. From germline, CDR1 is LGHDT and CDR2 YNNKEL (reference sequence). This CDR3 comprises 13 residues.

This clonotype was observed a few times. The V and J genes are TRBV27 and TRBJ2-1, with D possibly TRBD1 on 6 matching bases. The CDR3 loop spans 13 amino acids. CDR1 is MNHEY and CDR2 is SMNVEV in the germline V gene (reference sequence). Trimming removed 7 bases from V and 4 bases from J, with 11 bases in between. CDR3 region: CASKKGQYNEQFF. Written as DNA, the CDR3 is TGTGCCAGCAAAAAAGGACAGTACAATGAGCAGTTCTTC.